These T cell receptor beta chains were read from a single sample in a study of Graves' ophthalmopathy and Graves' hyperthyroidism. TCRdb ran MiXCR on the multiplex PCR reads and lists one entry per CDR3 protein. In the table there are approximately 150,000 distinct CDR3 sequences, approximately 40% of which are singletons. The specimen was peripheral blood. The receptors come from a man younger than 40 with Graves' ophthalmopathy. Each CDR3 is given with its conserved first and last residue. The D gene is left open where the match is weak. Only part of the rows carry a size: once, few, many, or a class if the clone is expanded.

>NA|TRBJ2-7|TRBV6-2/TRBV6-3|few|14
CASRRVGASGEQYF
TGTGCCAGCCGCAGGGTAGGGGCCTCTGGAGAGCAGTACTTC
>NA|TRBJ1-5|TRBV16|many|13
CASSQVSNQPQHF
TGTGCCAGCAGCCAGGTTAGCAATCAGCCCCAGCATTTT
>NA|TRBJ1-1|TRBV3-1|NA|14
CASSPSDSYTEAFF
TGTGCCAGCAGCCCTTCCGACAGCTACACTGAAGCTTTCTTT
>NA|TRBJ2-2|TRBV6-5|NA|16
CASSYSRTAVSGELFF
TGTGCCAGCAGTTACTCTAGGACAGCGGTATCCGGGGAGCTGTTTTTT
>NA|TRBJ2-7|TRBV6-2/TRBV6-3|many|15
CASSYWTPPEGEQYF
TGTGCCAGCAGTTACTGGACCCCGCCTGAGGGCGAGCAGTACTTC
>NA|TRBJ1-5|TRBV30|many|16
CAWSPTGSWNGQPQHF
TGTGCCTGGAGTCCCACGGGAAGCTGGAACGGTCAGCCCCAGCATTTT
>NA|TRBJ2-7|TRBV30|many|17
CAWRMNYEGQSFYEQYF
TGTGCCTGGAGGATGAATTATGAGGGGCAGTCGTTCTACGAGCAGTACTTC
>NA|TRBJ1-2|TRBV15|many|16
CATSRDAALTSHGYTF
TGTGCCACCAGCAGAGATGCCGCCCTCACCTCGCATGGCTACACCTTC
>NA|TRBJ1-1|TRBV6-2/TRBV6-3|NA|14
CASSRPDGRTEAFF
TGTGCCAGCAGTCGTCCGGACGGACGCACTGAAGCTTTCTTT
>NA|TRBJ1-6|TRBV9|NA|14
CASSVGVLDSPLHF
TGTGCCAGCAGCGTAGGGGTGCTAGATTCACCCCTCCACTTT
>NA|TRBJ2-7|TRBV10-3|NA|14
CAINSPGARYEQYF
TGTGCCATCAACTCCCCAGGGGCCCGCTACGAGCAGTACTTC
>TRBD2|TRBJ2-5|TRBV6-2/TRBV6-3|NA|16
CASNHPFVAGQETQYF
TGTGCCAGCAATCATCCCTTCGTAGCGGGGCAAGAGACCCAGTACTTC
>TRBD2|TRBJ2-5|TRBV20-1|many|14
CSARGLAARGTQYF
TGCAGTGCTAGGGGACTAGCGGCTCGAGGGACCCAGTACTTC
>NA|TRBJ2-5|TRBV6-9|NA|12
CASGPNQETQYF
TGCGCCAGCGGTCCGAATCAAGAGACCCAGTACTTC
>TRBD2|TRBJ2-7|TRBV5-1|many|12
CASNAGVGEQYF
TGCGCCAGCAACGCGGGAGTGGGCGAGCAGTACTTC
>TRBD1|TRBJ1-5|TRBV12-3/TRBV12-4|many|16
CASSFQTGNRNQPQHF
TGTGCCAGCAGTTTTCAGACAGGGAACCGCAATCAGCCCCAGCATTTT
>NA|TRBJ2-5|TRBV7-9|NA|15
CASSFLSDGQETQYF
TGTGCCAGCAGCTTCCTCTCGGACGGACAAGAGACCCAGTACTTC
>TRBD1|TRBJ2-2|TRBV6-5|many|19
CASKPPFSWDRRWTGELFF
TGTGCCAGCAAACCTCCTTTCTCTTGGGACAGACGGTGGACCGGGGAGCTGTTTTTT
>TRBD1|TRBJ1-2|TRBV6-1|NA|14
CASRPRGLSYGYTF
TGTGCCAGCAGACCAAGGGGGCTTTCCTATGGCTACACCTTC
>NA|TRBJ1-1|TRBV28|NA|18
CASTPRGFIPRGDTEAFF
TGTGCCAGCACCCCTCGGGGTTTTATTCCGCGGGGAGACACTGAAGCTTTCTTT
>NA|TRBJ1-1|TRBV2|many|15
CASRGITAGLTEAFF
TGTGCCAGCAGGGGTATTACTGCGGGACTCACTGAAGCTTTCTTT
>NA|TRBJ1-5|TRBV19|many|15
CASSIGSGDAQPQHF
TGTGCCAGTAGTATAGGCTCGGGGGACGCTCAGCCCCAGCATTTT
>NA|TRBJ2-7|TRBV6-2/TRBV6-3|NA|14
CASSLRGPPYEQYF
TGTGCCAGCAGCCTTCGCGGGCCGCCCTACGAGCAGTACTTC
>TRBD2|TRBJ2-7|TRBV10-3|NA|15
CAIRDDGTSGLGQYF
TGTGCCATCAGGGACGACGGGACTAGCGGCTTGGGGCAGTACTTC
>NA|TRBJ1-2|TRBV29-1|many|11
CSVEILRSYTF
TGCAGCGTTGAGATCTTGAGGAGCTACACCTTC
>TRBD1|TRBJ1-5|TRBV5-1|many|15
CASSFLGQGDQPQHF
TGCGCCAGCAGCTTTCTGGGACAGGGCGATCAGCCCCAGCATTTT
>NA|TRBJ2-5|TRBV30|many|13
CAWRSRSTDGQYF
TGTGCCTGGAGATCGAGATCCACTGACGGCCAGTACTTC
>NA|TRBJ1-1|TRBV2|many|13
CASSWTANTEAFF
TGTGCCAGCAGTTGGACAGCGAACACTGAAGCTTTCTTT
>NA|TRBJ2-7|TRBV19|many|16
CASSIGIGLASYEQYF
TGTGCCAGTAGTATCGGAATAGGGCTCGCTTCCTACGAGCAGTACTTC
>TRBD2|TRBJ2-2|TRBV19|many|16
CASSRIAGGGTGELFF
TGTGCCAGTAGTAGAATAGCGGGAGGCGGTACCGGGGAGCTGTTTTTT
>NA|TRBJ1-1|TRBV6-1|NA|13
CASFLPTITEAFF
TGTGCCAGCTTTCTTCCAACCATCACTGAAGCTTTCTTT
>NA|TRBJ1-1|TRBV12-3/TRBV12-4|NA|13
CASGLGVNTEAFF
TGTGCCAGCGGTTTAGGGGTTAACACTGAAGCTTTCTTT
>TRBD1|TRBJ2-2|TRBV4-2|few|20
CASSQSPSPGQGAGTGELFF
TGTGCCAGCAGCCAATCACCAAGCCCCGGACAGGGGGCAGGGACCGGGGAGCTGTTTTTT
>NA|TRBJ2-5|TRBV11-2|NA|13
CASSRTSQETQYF
TGTGCCAGCAGCCGGACCAGCCAAGAGACCCAGTACTTC
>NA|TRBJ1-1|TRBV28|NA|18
CASSLPSGATGEIPEAFF
TGTGCCAGCAGTCTGCCCTCAGGGGCTACCGGGGAGATCCCTGAAGCTTTCTTT
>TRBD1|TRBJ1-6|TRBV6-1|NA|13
CATLGDRYSPLHF
TGTGCCACCCTCGGGGACAGGTATTCACCCCTCCACTTT
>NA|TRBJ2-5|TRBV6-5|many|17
CASSYPRGVNLNKTQYF
TGTGCCAGCAGTTACCCTCGAGGGGTTAACTTGAACAAGACCCAGTACTTC
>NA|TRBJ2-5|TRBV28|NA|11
CASSLSGPQYF
TGTGCCAGCAGTTTATCTGGGCCCCAGTACTTC
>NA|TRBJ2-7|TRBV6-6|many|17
CASSPTVPGGRYYEQYF
TGTGCCAGCAGTCCAACGGTCCCTGGGGGCCGGTACTACGAGCAGTACTTC
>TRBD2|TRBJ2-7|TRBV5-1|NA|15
CASSWPLAGAYEQYF
TGCGCCAGCAGCTGGCCTCTAGCGGGGGCGTACGAGCAGTACTTC
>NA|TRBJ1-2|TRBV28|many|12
CASSFRQYGYTF
TGTGCCAGCAGTTTCAGACAGTATGGCTACACCTTC
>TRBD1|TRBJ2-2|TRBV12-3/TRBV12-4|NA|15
CASSPGQGVTGELFF
TGTGCCAGCAGCCCAGGACAGGGAGTCACCGGGGAGCTGTTTTTT
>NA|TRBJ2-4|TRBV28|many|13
CASSLVPRFFQYF
TGTGCCAGCAGTTTGGTCCCCCGTTTTTTTCAGTACTTC
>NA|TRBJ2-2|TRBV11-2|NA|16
CASSLLRKENTGELFF
TGTGCCAGCAGCTTACTTAGGAAGGAAAACACCGGGGAGCTGTTTTTT
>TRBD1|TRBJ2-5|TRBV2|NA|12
CASSPSRTGSLF
TGTGCCAGCAGTCCTTCTCGGACAGGGAGTTTGTTC